These 9 T cell receptor beta chains came from one sample sequenced in a study of shared clonotypes between healthy human individuals. Repertoires were generated with immunoSEQ multiplex PCR, while TCRdb's copy carries only in-frame clones and drops some. The sample includes 2 million to 2.5 million clones, almost 96% of them seen just once. The material sequenced was naive CD4+ T cells sorted from blood. Stated subset: CD45RA+ positively selected. All receptors come from a man between 18 and 29 years old in good health.

The CDR3 here is CASRHRQGAEQYF. The CDR3 DNA reads TGTGCCAGCAGACACAGACAGGGGGCAGAGCAGTACTTC. This chain joins TRBV6-1 and TRBJ2-7; 10 nucleotides align to TRBD1. CDR3 length: 13 amino acids. J lost 7 bases, V lost 6 bases, and 6 bases had no gene match. The germline CDR1 and CDR2 sequences are MNHNS and SASEGT.

This sequence joins TRBV28 and TRBJ1-4; 7 nucleotides align to TRBD1. The CDR3 extends over 15 amino acids. V was clipped by 7 bases and J by 7 bases; unmatched bases: 12. Germline V gives CDR1 MDHEN, CDR2 SYDVKM. For the CDR3, the DNA is TGTGCCAGCAACCCCCCAGGGGGACAGCGTGAAAAACTGTTTTTT. Encoded protein: CASNPPGGQREKLFF.

The chain carries TRBV29-1 and TRBJ1-1; D is unresolved. In germline, CDR1 is SQVTM, CDR2 ANQGSEA. V lost 7 bases, J lost 5 bases, and 14 bases lay in between. The CDR3 is 12 residues long. DNA of the CDR3: TGCAGCGCGACGGCCGCACGGACTGAAGCTTTCTTT. Protein: CSATAARTEAFF.

The chain is built from TRBV29-1 and TRBJ1-1; possibly TRBD1 for D (5 bases). V was shortened by 6 bases and J by 1 base, with 15 bases between the two germline ends. The CDR3 has 14 residues. CDR1 and CDR2 from the germline V gene are SQVTM and ANQGSEA. The CDR3 nucleotides are TGCAGCGTCCGGGCCGGGACGGCGAACACTGAAGCTTTCTTT. Protein sequence: CSVRAGTANTEAFF. The entire variable domain, with the rest obtained from reference TRBV29-1 and TRBJ1-1, is as follows: SAVISQKPSRDICQRGTSLTIQCQVDSQVTMMFWYRQQPGQSLTLIATANQGSEATYESGFVIDKFPISRPNLTFSTLTVSNMSPEDSSIYLCSVRAGTANTEAFFGQGTRLTVV.

J is TRBJ2-3 and V is TRBV30; 8 nucleotides match TRBD2. With V trimmed by 3 bases and J by 1 base, 9 bases remained unmatched. CDR1 and CDR2 from the germline V gene are GTSNPN and SVGIG (reference sequence). The CDR3 sequence is 16 residues long. CDR3 DNA: TGTGCCTGGAGCCTCCGGGCGGGGGGCCGCACAGATACGCAGTATTTT. Translating gives CAWSLRAGGRTDTQYF.

This chain joins TRBV10-1 and TRBJ2-1, with 11 bases aligning to TRBD1. V dropped 6 bases and J dropped 8; count of bases not matched to a gene: 9. This CDR3 has 15 residues. Germline V gene sequence: CDR1 WNHNN, CDR2 SYGVQD (reference sequence). CDR3 sequence (DNA): TGCGCCAGCAGCTTGGACAGGGGGCCTAGGGATGAGCAGTTCTTC. It encodes CASSLDRGPRDEQFF.

V gene TRBV2 combines with J gene TRBJ2-4; 9 bases match TRBD2. Trimming at V came to 6 bases and at J to 6 bases, leaving 3 bases not matched to a gene. The CDR3 totals 13 residues. Germline V lookup: CDR1 SNHLY, CDR2 FYNNEI. In DNA form, the CDR3 reads TGTGCCAGCAGAGCAGCGGGAGGAAACATTCAGTACTTC. Translating it yields CASRAAGGNIQYF.

V gene TRBV19 combines with J gene TRBJ1-2; a possible D gene is TRBD1 (6 bases). Trimming took off 1 base at V and 3 bases at J, with 12 bases between the two ends. Germline assignment: CDR1 LNHDA and CDR2 SQIVND (reference sequence). The CDR3 has 15 amino acids. The CDR3 nucleotides read TGTGCCAGTAGTATAGTTAACGGGGGCGACTATGGCTACACCTTC. It codes for CASSIVNGGDYGYTF.

This chain uses TRBV19 with TRBJ1-6; 7 positions match TRBD1. Trimming removed 8 bases from V and 11 bases from J; junction bases left unmatched: 9. CDR3 size: 13 residues. CDR1 LNHDA and CDR2 SQIVND come from the germline V gene (reference sequence). The CDR3 protein is CASSPQGRPPLHF. The CDR3 DNA reads as TGTGCCAGTTCTCCACAGGGGCGCCCACCCCTCCACTTT.